The 29 T cell receptor beta chains in this list originate from one sample, sequenced in a study of T cell repertoires in cytomegalovirus infection. TCRdb recomputed calls from the reads with MiXCR, one row per CDR3 protein. Here the sample spans approximately 180,000 distinct CDR3 sequences, nearly 9.5% being singletons. Source material: PBMCs. The origin of the receptors is a human donor in good health (CMV status not recorded). Some clones in this sample may be carry-over from other donors' samples.

There are many counts of this clonotype. This chain uses TRBV7-2 with TRBJ1-1; weak D call: TRBD1 (6 bases). V was trimmed by 0 bases and J by 4 bases, leaving 15 bases between them. CDR3 length: 16 amino acids. CDR1 is SGHTA, CDR2 FQGNSA, per germline. The CDR3 spells CASSLAPARGGTEAFF. The CDR3 DNA sequence: TGTGCCAGCAGCTTAGCGCCTGCCAGGGGAGGCACTGAAGCTTTCTTT. Based on the CDR3 plus reference TRBV7-2 and TRBJ1-1, the full variable domain is GAGVSQSPSNKVTEKGKDVELRCDPISGHTALYWYRQSLGQGLEFLIYFQGNSAPDKSGLPSDRFSAERTGGSVSTLTIQRTQQEDSAVYLCASSLAPARGGTEAFFGQGTRLTVV.

The genes are TRBV28 and TRBJ2-3, with 8 bases lining up with TRBD1. Germline CDR1 is MDHEN and CDR2 is SYDVKM. Trimming took 3 bases from V and 0 from J; bases not matched to a gene: 11. The CDR3 covers 18 residues. CDR3 nucleotide sequence: TGTGCCAGCAGTTTCTTAACCACCCACAGGGGGAGCACAGATACGCAGTATTTT. Its translation is CASSFLTTHRGSTDTQYF.

This clonotype was seen repeatedly, ten times or more. The V gene is TRBV5-1, the J gene TRBJ1-1; the D is unclear. The V end was cut by 4 bases, the J end by 2 bases, with 12 bases between. This CDR3 has 14 amino acids. Germline V CDR1 and CDR2: SGHRS, YFSETQ. Here the CDR3 reads CASSGSDLNTEAFF. DNA for the CDR3: TGCGCCAGCAGCGGATCGGACCTTAACACTGAAGCTTTCTTT.

As DNA, the CDR3 is TGCAGTGCTAGGGGGGGACTAGCGGGAACTCCCGGAAATACGCAGTATTTT. Its translation: CSARGGLAGTPGNTQYF. V is TRBV20-1 and J is TRBJ2-3; 13 bases align to TRBD2. The CDR3 totals 17 residues. The ends lost 3 bases at V and 7 bases at J; junction bases unmatched: 13. Germline CDR1 and CDR2: DFQATT and SNEGSKA (reference sequence).

This clonotype was seen repeatedly, ten times or more. The J gene is TRBJ2-3, the V gene TRBV9, with D perhaps matching TRBD1 or TRBD2 (6 bases each). With 4 bases removed from V and 2 bases from J, the gap between germline ends came to 38 bases. The CDR3 totals 23 residues. Per the germline V gene, CDR1 is SGDLS and CDR2 is YYNGEE. CDR3 sequence: CASSQPGPHSIEQGGRVTDTQYF. The CDR3 DNA sequence: TGTGCCAGCAGCCAACCCGGCCCCCACAGCATCGAACAGGGAGGAAGAGTCACAGATACGCAGTATTTT. Filled out from reference TRBV9 and TRBJ2-3, the complete variable domain reads DSGVTQTPKHLITATGQRVTLRCSPRSGDLSVYWYQQSLDQGLQFLIQYYNGEERAKGNILERFSAQQFPDLHSELNLSSLELGDSALYFCASSQPGPHSIEQGGRVTDTQYFGPGTRLTVL.

This clonotype was seen repeatedly, ten times or more. The chain is built from TRBV10-3 and TRBJ2-5; 12 nucleotides match TRBD2. V lost 8 bases to trimming and J lost 2 bases; unmatched junction nucleotides: 3. The CDR3 has 14 amino acids. Germline V gene lookup returns CDR1 ENHRY and CDR2 SYGVKD. The CDR3 is CAIASGGAQETQYF. CDR3 nucleotide sequence: TGTGCCATCGCTAGCGGGGGGGCACAAGAGACCCAGTACTTC.

This clonotype was seen ten or more times. The V call is TRBV5-4, the J call TRBJ2-3; maybe TRBD1 (6 bases). Looked up from germline, CDR1 is SGHNT and CDR2 is YYREEE (reference sequence). The CDR3 covers 14 residues. V lost 2 bases, J lost 8 bases, and 15 bases lay in between. The CDR3: CASSFTGSVRTQYF. The CDR3 bases are TGTGCCAGCAGCTTCACAGGGTCTGTGCGTACGCAGTATTTT.

V gene TRBV20-1 combines with J gene TRBJ2-1, with D hard to call. The CDR3 covers 14 residues. Trimming removed 3 bases at V and 1 base at J, with 10 bases between. Germline lookup yields CDR1 DFQATT and CDR2 SNEGSKA (reference sequence). CDR3 sequence reads: CSASSSLSYNEQFF. The CDR3 bases are TGCAGTGCTAGTTCCAGTCTGTCCTACAATGAGCAGTTCTTC.

This clonotype was counted ten times or more. This sequence joins TRBV12-3 or TRBV12-4 and TRBJ1-5; a possible D gene is TRBD1 (5 bases). The CDR3 loop spans 15 amino acids. V was clipped by 4 bases and J by 0 bases, with 10 bases between them. The CDR3 DNA sequence: TGTGCCAGCAGTTCCAGGGACTATAGCAATCAGCCCCAGCATTTT. Translating gives CASSSRDYSNQPQHF.

The chain has TRBV29-1 and TRBJ1-5; a possible D gene is TRBD1 (6 bases). With 6 bases removed from V and 6 bases from J, the gap between germline ends came to 15 bases. This CDR3 comprises 13 residues. The germline CDR1 and CDR2 sequences are SQVTM and ANQGSEA. The CDR3 nucleotides are TGCAGCGTAGATACAGGGTATTGTCAGCCCCAGCATTTT. It specifies CSVDTGYCQPQHF.

There are many counts of this clonotype. The CDR3 is CASSYSILGFQETQYF. The CDR3 DNA follows: TGTGCCAGCAGTTACTCGATTTTGGGGTTCCAAGAGACCCAGTACTTC. The chain recombines TRBV6-2 or TRBV6-3 with TRBJ2-5; D is ambiguous. Trimming stripped 0 bases from V and 1 base from J, with 12 bases between. Looked up from germline, CDR1 is MNHEY and CDR2 is SVGEGT. The length of the CDR3 is 16 residues.

This clonotype was observed a few times. V gene TRBV7-2 combines with J gene TRBJ2-5; TRBD1 matches at 9 bases. The germline gives CDR1 SGHTA, CDR2 FQGNSA. This CDR3 comprises 15 residues. Trimming at V came to 1 base and at J to 5 bases, leaving 5 bases not matched to a gene. The CDR3 coding sequence is TGTGCCAGCAGCTTAGACAGGGGGCAAGGCGAGACCCAGTACTTC. It is translated as CASSLDRGQGETQYF.

DNA for the CDR3: TGTGCCAGCATCCAGGGGGCTCTAACTATAACCGGGGAGCTGTTTTTT. This gives the protein CASIQGALTITGELFF. J is TRBJ2-2 and V is TRBV28, with TRBD1 identical over 8 bases. This CDR3 is 16 amino acids long. V lost 7 bases and J lost 5; bases outside the gene matches: 12. The V gene's germline CDR1 is MDHEN and CDR2 SYDVKM.

This clonotype was detected only a few times. The J gene is TRBJ1-5, the V gene TRBV29-1; D possibly corresponds to TRBD1 (5 bases). Germline assignment: CDR1 SQVTM and CDR2 ANQGSEA. V was clipped by 1 base and J by 7 bases, with 14 bases between them. The CDR3 extends over 14 amino acids. The CDR3 region is CSVEAGGNGQPQHF. CDR3 DNA: TGCAGCGTTGAAGCGGGGGGGAATGGACAGCCCCAGCATTTT. The complete variable domain, with remaining parts taken from reference TRBV29-1 and TRBJ1-5, reads SAVISQKPSRDICQRGTSLTIQCQVDSQVTMMFWYRQQPGQSLTLIATANQGSEATYESGFVIDKFPISRPNLTFSTLTVSNMSPEDSSIYLCSVEAGGNGQPQHFGDGTRLSIL.

The chain combines TRBV28 with TRBJ2-5; a possible D gene is TRBD1 (5 bases). Germline CDR1 reads MDHEN; CDR2 reads SYDVKM. The CDR3 consists of 12 residues. V was cut by 5 bases and J by 3 bases, with 7 bases left in between. The CDR3 coding sequence is TGTGCCAGCAGTCGGACAAAAGAGACCCAGTACTTC. The encoded protein is CASSRTKETQYF.

The gene calls are TRBV20-1 and TRBJ2-7; 8 bases fit TRBD2. V lost 6 bases and J lost 4; bases outside the gene matches: 8. The CDR3 covers 13 residues. Germline CDR1 is DFQATT and CDR2 is SNEGSKA (reference sequence). The CDR3 spells CSAGSGATYEQYF. Written as DNA, the CDR3 is TGCAGTGCCGGTAGCGGGGCTACATACGAGCAGTACTTC.

The table lists this clonotype with many counts. This chain connects TRBV28 to TRBJ2-4; D gene uncertain. Trimming left V 5 bases short and J 0 bases short, with 14 bases between. The germline V gene has CDR1 MDHEN and CDR2 SYDVKM. The CDR3 is made up of 16 amino acids. The CDR3 protein is CASSTVPSLAKNIQYF. The CDR3 nucleotides read TGTGCCAGCAGTACCGTCCCAAGCTTAGCCAAAAACATTCAGTACTTC.

The chain links TRBV5-1 to TRBJ1-1, with a possible D match to TRBD1 (5 bases). V was shortened by 0 bases and J by 4 bases, with 10 bases between the two germline ends. CDR1 and CDR2 (germline): SGHRS, YFSETQ. The CDR3 is 14 residues long. CDR3 protein: CASSLAGFSTEAFF. The CDR3 bases are TGCGCCAGCAGCTTGGCAGGGTTCAGCACTGAAGCTTTCTTT.

This clonotype was recorded many times. The chain has TRBV7-6 and TRBJ2-7; D is unresolved. This CDR3 is built from 12 residues. Germline loops: CDR1 SGHVS, CDR2 FNYEAQ. V was shortened by 5 bases and J by 3 bases, with 8 bases between the two germline ends. CDR3 coding DNA: TGTGCCAGCAGCCTGGATCACTACGAGCAGTACTTC. Protein product: CASSLDHYEQYF. The variable domain in full, completed from reference TRBV7-6 and TRBJ2-7, reads GAGVSQSPRYKVTKRGQDVALRCDPISGHVSLYWYRQALGQGPEFLTYFNYEAQQDKSGLPNDRFSAERPEGSISTLTIQRTEQRDSAMYRCASSLDHYEQYFGPGTRLTVT.

This clonotype occurred many times. The chain is built from TRBV7-9 and TRBJ1-1; no clear D gene. The CDR3 consists of 13 residues. V lost 1 base and J 5 bases, leaving 8 bases between the germline ends. The germline V gene encodes CDR1 SEHNR and CDR2 FQNEAQ (reference sequence). The CDR3 region is CASSLDGITEAFF. In nucleotides, the CDR3 is TGTGCCAGCAGCTTAGACGGGATTACTGAAGCTTTCTTT.

Only a few counts were recorded for this clonotype. The J gene is TRBJ2-7, the V gene TRBV10-3; TRBD1 agrees at 8 bases. Germline V CDR1 and CDR2: ENHRY, SYGVKD. The CDR3 has 16 residues. The ends lost 4 bases at V and 5 bases at J; junction bases unmatched: 13. CDR3 nucleotide sequence: TGTGCCATCAGTGTAGGGGGGACAGGATGGTTCCACGAGCAGTACTTC. Residues: CAISVGGTGWFHEQYF.

This clonotype was observed many times. The chain employs TRBV28 and TRBJ2-5; 9 bases fit TRBD1. The CDR3 has 17 amino acids. Germline V CDR1 and CDR2: MDHEN, SYDVKM. The V gene end was trimmed by 6 bases and the J gene end by 4 bases; junction bases not matched to a gene: 15. The chain's CDR3 is CASRSRGQGIRGETQYF. In DNA form, the CDR3 reads TGTGCCAGCAGATCCCGGGGACAGGGTATACGGGGAGAGACCCAGTACTTC.

In this sample, this clonotype turned up many times. The chain recombines TRBV12-3 or TRBV12-4 with TRBJ2-1; 14 bases agree with TRBD2. CDR3 length: 16 residues. V was pared by 6 bases and J by 6 bases, with 7 bases of the junction left unmatched. CDR3 DNA sequence: TGTGCCAGCAGCGGACTAGCGGGAGGTAGGGCCAATGAGCAGTTCTTC. This gives the protein CASSGLAGGRANEQFF.

This clonotype was detected a few times. The chain recombines TRBV29-1 with TRBJ2-7, with D perhaps assigned TRBD1 or TRBD2 (5 bases each). The germline V gene has CDR1 SQVTM and CDR2 ANQGSEA. This CDR3 comprises 13 residues. The germline V and J ends were trimmed by 6 bases and 0 bases, with 12 bases remaining between them. In DNA form, the CDR3 reads TGCAGCGTCGAGGGGAAGAACTCCTACGAGCAGTACTTC. Translating gives CSVEGKNSYEQYF.

This clonotype was seen repeatedly, ten times or more. As DNA, the CDR3 is TGTGCCAGCAGCTTAGGGGGACAGAGCTACGAGCAGTACTTC. Translating it yields CASSLGGQSYEQYF. The V call is TRBV7-2, the J call TRBJ2-7; 7 nucleotides align to TRBD1. Trimming cost V 1 base and J 3 bases; bases outside gene matches: 3. This CDR3 is 14 amino acids long. Germline V CDR1 and CDR2: SGHTA, FQGNSA.

This clonotype was detected many times. This rearrangement joins TRBV2 to TRBJ2-7; D is unresolved. Between the trimmed V and J ends, which lost 6 bases and 2 bases, there was a span of 11 bases. From germline, CDR1 is SNHLY and CDR2 FYNNEI. This CDR3 region has 13 residues. The chain's CDR3 is CASRAAGTYEQYV. The CDR3 nucleotides read TGTGCCAGCAGGGCGGCAGGAACCTACGAGCAGTACGTC.

Ten or more counts support this clonotype. V usage is TRBV20-1 and J usage is TRBJ1-2; D might be TRBD1 (5 bases). Germline V gene data show CDR1 as DFQATT and CDR2 as SNEGSKA (reference sequence). The V end was cut by 3 bases, the J end by 7 bases, with 9 bases between. CDR3 length: 11 residues. CDR3 region: CSARLRAGYTF. The CDR3 nucleotides read TGCAGTGCTAGGCTCAGGGCTGGCTACACCTTC.

The chain joins TRBV20-1 to TRBJ2-2; D is perhaps TRBD2 (5 bases). Germline V gene sequence: CDR1 DFQATT, CDR2 SNEGSKA (reference sequence). The CDR3 spans 14 residues. Trimming took off 2 bases at V and 4 bases at J, with 11 bases between the two ends. CDR3 DNA sequence: TGCAGTGCTAGACCCAGCGGACCCACCGGGGAGCTGTTTTTT. Translated, it gives CSARPSGPTGELFF.

This clonotype was found many times. The chain couples TRBV6-1 to TRBJ1-1; D is uncertain. This CDR3 has 16 residues. Per the germline V gene, CDR1 is MNHNS and CDR2 is SASEGT. Deletions cut 0 bases from V and 2 bases from J, with 13 bases between. CDR3 coding DNA: TGTGCCAGCAGTGAAGCGTTTTTTTCCGCTAACACTGAAGCTTTCTTT. Translated, it gives CASSEAFFSANTEAFF.